Listed below are T cell receptor beta chains from one sample, sequenced in a study. TCRdb redid the calling of the 5' RACE reads with MiXCR, one entry per CDR3 protein. In the table there are tens of thousands of distinct CDR3 sequences, approximately 30% of which are singletons. Sequencing was performed on tumor-infiltrating Tregs sorted from the breast tumor. The receptors were gathered from a female donor with breast cancer. Both conserved end residues are part of each CDR3. The D gene is left open where the match is weak. Clone size is given for some rows only: seen once, a few or many times, or a class if the clone is expanded.

J: TRBJ1-6; V: TRBV4-2; size: many; D: TRBD1; DNA: TGTGCCAGCAGCCAAGAAGGGACAGGGGACACCCAAGGGTCACCCCTCCACTTT; CDR3: CASSQEGTGDTQGSPLHF
J: TRBJ2-3; V: TRBV11-3; size: -; D: -; DNA: TGTGCCAGCAGCTTAGTGGGCAGTTCGGATACGCAGTATTTT; CDR3: CASSLVGSSDTQYF
J: TRBJ2-1; V: TRBV2; size: many; D: TRBD2; DNA: TGTGCCAGCAGTGAATTCCTAGCGGGAGACAATGAGCAGTTCTTC; CDR3: CASSEFLAGDNEQFF
J: TRBJ1-1; V: TRBV6-1; size: -; D: TRBD1; DNA: TGTGCCAGCAGTGAGGACAGGGGAAGGACTGAAGCTTCCTTT; CDR3: CASSEDRGRTEASF
J: TRBJ1-5; V: TRBV24-1; size: many; D: -; DNA: TGTGCCACCTATCACCGGTACTTCAGCAATCAGCCCCAGCATTTT; CDR3: CATYHRYFSNQPQHF
J: TRBJ1-5; V: TRBV4-1; size: -; D: -; DNA: TGCGCCAGCAGCCAAGGCTTGGGACTTGGCAATCAGCCCCAGCATTTT; CDR3: CASSQGLGLGNQPQHF
J: TRBJ1-1; V: TRBV7-2; size: medium-sized; D: -; DNA: TGTGCCAGCAGCTTGGCCGGGACGGCGAACACTGAAGCTTTCTTT; CDR3: CASSLAGTANTEAFF
J: TRBJ2-3; V: TRBV27; size: -; D: TRBD2; DNA: TGTGCCAGCAATCATAATTTAGCGGGGGCTAGCACAGATACGCAGTATTTT; CDR3: CASNHNLAGASTDTQYF
J: TRBJ1-4; V: TRBV20-1; size: many; D: -; DNA: TGCAGTGCTAGTGACGGTCTGCATGAAAAACTGTTTTTT; CDR3: CSASDGLHEKLFF
J: TRBJ1-1; V: TRBV3-1; size: once; D: -; DNA: TGTGCCAGCAGCCCTGTCCGATCAGGTGAAGCTTTCTTT; CDR3: CASSPVRSGEAFF
J: TRBJ2-2; V: TRBV7-3; size: many; D: TRBD2; DNA: TGTGCCAGCAGCTTACTGGCTAGCGGGAGGTTAGAAACCGGGGAGCTGTTTTTT; CDR3: CASSLLASGRLETGELFF
J: TRBJ2-1; V: TRBV12-3/TRBV12-4; size: few; D: TRBD2; DNA: TGTGCCAGCAGTCCGACTAGCGGGAGAAATGAGCAGTTCTTC; CDR3: CASSPTSGRNEQFF
J: TRBJ2-3; V: TRBV9; size: medium-sized; D: TRBD2; DNA: TGTGCCAGCAGCGTAAGACTAGCGGGAGACACAGATACGCAGTATTTT; CDR3: CASSVRLAGDTDTQYF
J: TRBJ2-3; V: TRBV7-8; size: -; D: -; DNA: TGTGCCAGCAGCTCTCCTAGGCGGGCGGGGAATACGCAGTATTTT; CDR3: CASSSPRRAGNTQYF
J: TRBJ1-4; V: TRBV12-3/TRBV12-4; size: -; D: -; DNA: TGTGCCAGCCAGGGAGTGGCTAATGAAAAACTGTTTTTT; CDR3: CASQGVANEKLFF
J: TRBJ2-2; V: TRBV24-1; size: few; D: TRBD1; DNA: TGTGGCACCAGTGACCATCTCGACAGGGGATACACCGGGGAGCTGTTTTTT; CDR3: CGTSDHLDRGYTGELFF
J: TRBJ1-3; V: TRBV6-1; size: many; D: -; DNA: TGTGCCAGCAGGGTCGGGTCTGGAAACACCATATATTTT; CDR3: CASRVGSGNTIYF
J: TRBJ2-1; V: TRBV5-6; size: many; D: -; DNA: TGTGCCAGCAGTAAAAACCGGGGCCTAACGGGGAATGAGCAGTTCTTC; CDR3: CASSKNRGLTGNEQFF
J: TRBJ2-2; V: TRBV20-1; size: few; D: -; DNA: TGCAGTGCTGCACCGTCGGCCGGGGAGCTGTTTTTT; CDR3: CSAAPSAGELFF
J: TRBJ2-3; V: TRBV9; size: many; D: -; DNA: TGTGCCAGCAGCGTAGGTTTGCTGAGTAGAAGCACAGATACGCAGTATTTT; CDR3: CASSVGLLSRSTDTQYF
J: TRBJ1-5; V: TRBV7-8; size: -; D: -; DNA: TGTGCCAGCAGCTTGCACTCCAGGGCTAGCAATCAGCCCCAGCATTTT; CDR3: CASSLHSRASNQPQHF
J: TRBJ2-1; V: TRBV7-3; size: -; D: -; DNA: TGTGCCAGCAGCTTAAATGGAGTAGGCTCGCATGAGCAGTTCTTC; CDR3: CASSLNGVGSHEQFF
J: TRBJ1-5; V: TRBV6-6; size: many; D: -; DNA: TGTGCCAGCAGATTCCCGGGGTCCAATCAGCCCCAGCATTTT; CDR3: CASRFPGSNQPQHF
J: TRBJ2-1; V: TRBV12-3/TRBV12-4; size: -; D: -; DNA: TGTGCCAGCAGTTTTTCCGGAATCGACAATGAGCAGTTCTTC; CDR3: CASSFSGIDNEQFF
J: TRBJ2-6; V: TRBV10-2; size: many; D: -; DNA: TGCGCCAGCAGTGAAAAGGGGCGAGGGGCCAACGTCCTGACTTTC; CDR3: CASSEKGRGANVLTF
J: TRBJ1-2; V: TRBV16; size: once; D: -; DNA: TGTGCCAGCAGTCCGACTGATGGGGGGTATGGCTACACCTTC; CDR3: CASSPTDGGYGYTF
J: TRBJ2-7; V: TRBV18; size: -; D: TRBD2; DNA: TGTGCCAGCTCACTTTACGTGTCGAGCGGGAGGGCCCAGTACGAGCAGTACTTC; CDR3: CASSLYVSSGRAQYEQYF
J: TRBJ2-3; V: TRBV24-1; size: many; D: -; DNA: TGTGCCACCAGTGAGCAGGAGACTAGCACAGATACGCAGTATTTT; CDR3: CATSEQETSTDTQYF
J: TRBJ2-7; V: TRBV5-1; size: medium-sized; D: TRBD1; DNA: TGCGCCAGCAGCTTGGTCGGGACAGGCTCCTACGAGCAGTACTTC; CDR3: CASSLVGTGSYEQYF
J: TRBJ2-1; V: TRBV12-3/TRBV12-4; size: many; D: TRBD2; DNA: TGTGCCAGCAGGCTAGTAGCGGGAGGGAAGCATGAGCAGTTCTTC; CDR3: CASRLVAGGKHEQFF
J: TRBJ2-7; V: TRBV12-3/TRBV12-4; size: once; D: -; DNA: TGTGCCAGGAGTCCGACACTGCCCTACGAGCAGTACTTC; CDR3: CARSPTLPYEQYF
J: TRBJ1-5; V: TRBV12-3/TRBV12-4; size: medium-sized; D: TRBD1; DNA: TGTGCCAGCAGTATCTCCCGGGACAGGGTCGATCAGCCCCAGCATTTT; CDR3: CASSISRDRVDQPQHF
J: TRBJ1-4; V: TRBV6-1; size: -; D: -; DNA: TGTGCCAGCAGTGAAGCACGGAAAGCAACTAATGAAAAACTGTTTTTT; CDR3: CASSEARKATNEKLFF
J: TRBJ1-2; V: TRBV29-1; size: many; D: TRBD1; DNA: TGCAGCGTTGCCGGGACAGGGGATAGTGGCTACACCTTC; CDR3: CSVAGTGDSGYTF
J: TRBJ2-1; V: TRBV20-1; size: -; D: TRBD1; DNA: TGCAGTGCCCCCCCACAGGGGGAGCCCCGGCAGTTCTTC; CDR3: CSAPPQGEPRQFF
J: TRBJ2-5; V: TRBV20-1; size: many; D: TRBD1; DNA: TGCAGTGCTAGAGATTGGAGAGGGGGCGAGACCCAGTACTTC; CDR3: CSARDWRGGETQYF
J: TRBJ1-5; V: TRBV3-1; size: few; D: -; DNA: TGTGCCAGCAGCCAAGGGATGGGGGGCAGTCAGCCCCAGCATTTT; CDR3: CASSQGMGGSQPQHF
J: TRBJ1-2; V: TRBV28; size: -; D: TRBD1; DNA: TGTGCCAGCAGTCCCTCCCTTACAGGGGGCAGTGGCTACACCTTC; CDR3: CASSPSLTGGSGYTF
J: TRBJ2-7; V: TRBV5-1; size: -; D: -; DNA: TGCGCCAGCAGCGTGGGTGACGAGCAGTACTTC; CDR3: CASSVGDEQYF
J: TRBJ1-5; V: TRBV20-1; size: many; D: -; DNA: TGCAGTGCTAGGAAGGATAGCAATCAGCCCCAGCATTTT; CDR3: CSARKDSNQPQHF
J: TRBJ1-1; V: TRBV6-5; size: medium-sized; D: -; DNA: TGTGCCAGCAGACTACAGGGAAGCACTGAAGCTTTCTTT; CDR3: CASRLQGSTEAFF
J: TRBJ2-1; V: TRBV7-6; size: medium-sized; D: TRBD2; DNA: TGTGCCAGCAGGTCGGCTAGCGGCAAGTACAATGAGCAGTTCTTC; CDR3: CASRSASGKYNEQFF
J: TRBJ2-6; V: TRBV25-1; size: -; D: -; DNA: TGTGCCAGCAGTTTACAGGGCTCTGGGGCCAACGTCCTGACTTTC; CDR3: CASSLQGSGANVLTF
J: TRBJ1-4; V: TRBV7-9; size: -; D: -; DNA: TGTGCCAGCAGCTCGGGTCAGGGTGGATTAGCTGAAAAACTGTTTTTT; CDR3: CASSSGQGGLAEKLFF
J: TRBJ1-2; V: TRBV6-5; size: -; D: -; DNA: TGTGCCAGCAGTTACTCCCAGCCGGGGGGCGGGTATGGCTACACCTTC; CDR3: CASSYSQPGGGYGYTF
J: TRBJ2-1; V: TRBV7-9; size: -; D: TRBD1; DNA: TGTGCCAGCAGCAACCGGGACAGGGGATCCAATGAGCAGTTCTTC; CDR3: CASSNRDRGSNEQFF
J: TRBJ2-3; V: TRBV6-1; size: many; D: -; DNA: TGTGCCAGCAGTGAAAGCGCCAGCACAGATACGCAGTATTTT; CDR3: CASSESASTDTQYF
J: TRBJ2-3; V: TRBV6-5; size: -; D: TRBD2; DNA: TGTGCCAGCAGTACTTTTCGGACTAGCGGGAAGGTGGATACGCAGTATTTT; CDR3: CASSTFRTSGKVDTQYF
J: TRBJ1-3; V: TRBV5-1; size: -; D: TRBD1; DNA: TGCGCCAGCAGCTTGGCCGGAAACCAGGGACAGGGGAGCTCTGGAAACACCATATATTTT; CDR3: CASSLAGNQGQGSSGNTIYF
J: TRBJ1-1; V: TRBV6-1; size: -; D: -; DNA: TGTGCCAGCAGACGATTGTCTAGGGGTGCCACTGAAACTTTCTTT; CDR3: CASRRLSRGATETFF
J: TRBJ1-1; V: TRBV30; size: many; D: -; DNA: TGTGCCTGGAGACAGGCAGAAAACACTGAAGCTTTCTTT; CDR3: CAWRQAENTEAFF
J: TRBJ2-3; V: TRBV6-1; size: few; D: TRBD1; DNA: TGTGCCAGCAGATGGACAGGGTACGGAGATACGCAGTATTTT; CDR3: CASRWTGYGDTQYF
J: TRBJ2-7; V: TRBV9; size: few; D: -; DNA: TGTGCCAGCAGCCCCGCCGGAGGCGGCGAGCAGTACTTC; CDR3: CASSPAGGGEQYF
J: TRBJ2-2; V: TRBV10-3; size: few; D: -; DNA: TGTGCCATCAGTGAGTCGAGTCGGGCTAGCGTCTACACCGGGGAGCTGTTTTTT; CDR3: CAISESSRASVYTGELFF
J: TRBJ1-1; V: TRBV7-9; size: many; D: -; DNA: TGTGCCAGCAGCCTATATAGCACCGGGGGTCCGGGACAATTGAACACTGAAGCTTTCTTT; CDR3: CASSLYSTGGPGQLNTEAFF
J: TRBJ2-1; V: TRBV7-3; size: -; D: TRBD2; DNA: TGTGCCAGCAGCCCCCAACTCGGACTAGCGGCCTACAATGAGCAGTTCTTC; CDR3: CASSPQLGLAAYNEQFF
J: TRBJ2-3; V: TRBV10-3; size: many; D: -; DNA: TGTGCCATCAGTGAAAGTTCTAGCACAGATACGCAGTATTTT; CDR3: CAISESSSTDTQYF
J: TRBJ2-1; V: TRBV9; size: many; D: -; DNA: TGTGCCAGCAGCCTAGGCTCTCCCTACAATGAGCAGTTCTTC; CDR3: CASSLGSPYNEQFF
J: TRBJ1-2; V: TRBV20-1; size: medium-sized; D: -; DNA: TGCAGTGCTAGAGAGGGTGGCAACAACTATGGCTACACCTTC; CDR3: CSAREGGNNYGYTF